The 10 T cell receptor beta chains presented below share a single source sample, sequenced in a study of CD8+ T cells in alopecia areata. Extraction and reverse transcription of RNA yielded cDNA as the sequencing template. Sequenced by immunoSEQ multiplex PCR; TCRdb stores in-frame clones only, minus some. The data hold some 110,000 clones, with 58% observed a single time. Treatment here: oral pan-JAK inhibitor, 5-10 mg twice daily. Sequenced material: CD8+ T cells sorted from blood, taken at week 4, from a patient treated with tofacitinib. Every receptor here comes from a human donor with alopecia areata.

The gene calls are TRBV4-3 and TRBJ1-2; TRBD1 matches at 11 bases. Germline CDR1 LGHNA, CDR2 YSLEER. J lost 9 bases, V lost 0 bases, and 12 bases had no gene match. This CDR3 region has 17 residues. The CDR3 coding sequence is TGCGCCAGCAGCCAAGATTCCTCTTCCGGGACAGGGGGGAGCTACACCTTC. Its protein product is CASSQDSSSGTGGSYTF.

A note on this clone: Other DNA sequences from this sample encode an identical CDR3 as well. The rearrangement uses TRBV29-1 and TRBJ2-7; the match to TRBD1 covers 8 bases. The germline gives CDR1 SQVTM, CDR2 ANQGSEA. Germline trimming cut 2 bases from V and 4 bases from J; bases unmatched to any gene: 1. This CDR3 is 12 amino acids long. The CDR3 coding sequence is TGCAGCGTTGAACAGGGGGCTTACGAGCAGTACTTC. Translation: CSVEQGAYEQYF.

The DNA for the CDR3 is TGTGCCAGCAGCTTAACGGGTGAGGGGAGAACCTTAGCGGCGTATGGCTACACCTTC. This codes for CASSLTGEGRTLAAYGYTF. V gene TRBV5-6 combines with J gene TRBJ1-2, with a weak D call TRBD1 (5 bases). The V end lost 2 bases, the J end lost 5 bases, and 28 bases lay between the germline ends. Per the germline V gene, CDR1 is SGHDT and CDR2 is YYEEEE. The CDR3 length is 19 residues. Looking up the rest from reference TRBV5-6 and TRBJ1-2 gives the full variable domain: DAGVTQSPTHLIKTRGQQVTLRCSPKSGHDTVSWYQQALGQGPQFIFQYYEEEERQRGNFPDRFSGHQFPNYSSELNVNALLLGDSALYLCASSLTGEGRTLAAYGYTFGSGTRLTVV.

The V gene is TRBV2, the J gene TRBJ1-2; 7 nucleotides align to TRBD1. With 3 bases clipped from V and 1 base from J, the junction kept 2 bases outside the gene matches. The CDR3 runs to 14 residues. The germline V gene has CDR1 SNHLY and CDR2 FYNNEI. The CDR3 reads CASSETGSNYGYTF. The DNA of the CDR3 is TGTGCCAGCAGTGAGACAGGGAGTAACTATGGCTACACCTTC.

V is TRBV7-9 and J is TRBJ1-1; no clear D gene. Trimming took 7 bases from V and 0 from J, leaving 15 bases between them. The germline gives CDR1 SEHNR, CDR2 FQNEAQ (reference sequence). This CDR3 has 15 residues. The CDR3, as DNA: TGTGCCAGCACCCGAGGAGGAAACATGAACACTGAAGCTTTCTTT. This translates into CASTRGGNMNTEAFF.

The chain joins TRBV7-9 to TRBJ1-1; TRBD1 matches at 7 bases. J gave up 4 bases and V 6 bases, and 5 bases lay outside the gene matches. The CDR3 spans 13 residues. CDR1 SEHNR and CDR2 FQNEAQ come from the germline V gene (reference sequence). The CDR3 region is CASSRPGGTEAFF. The CDR3 DNA reads TGTGCCAGCAGTCGCCCAGGGGGCACTGAAGCTTTCTTT.

As concerns this clone: One end of the junction fails to match germline, which may point to a read error. J is TRBJ1-1 and V is TRBV30; no reliable D call. The CDR3 extends over 13 amino acids. Germline V gene sequence: CDR1 GTSNPN, CDR2 SVGIG (reference sequence). The CDR3 region is CAWGVDAQTEAFF. CDR3 sequence (DNA): TGTGCCTGGGGTGTGGATGCCCAAACTGAAGCTTTCTTT.

The chain combines TRBV14 with TRBJ2-1; TRBD2 might be the D (5 bases). Germline assignment: CDR1 SGHDN and CDR2 FVKESK. The CDR3 length is 16 residues. The V end was cut by 3 bases, the J end by 2 bases, with 14 bases between. The CDR3, as DNA: TGTGCCAGCAGCCAGGGATCTAGCAGCCCCTACAATGAGCAGTTCTTC. It specifies CASSQGSSSPYNEQFF.

This clone appeared a few times. CDR3 loop: CASSLTEDEKLFF. CDR3 DNA sequence: TGTGCCAGCAGCCTTACGGAAGATGAAAAACTGTTTTTT. This chain joins TRBV7-9 and TRBJ1-4; D remains unclear. This CDR3 has 13 residues. V was clipped by 5 bases and J by 6 bases, with 10 bases between them. The V gene's germline CDR1 is SEHNR and CDR2 FQNEAQ (reference sequence). The full variable domain, with the rest looked up from reference TRBV7-9 and TRBJ1-4, is DTGVSQNPRHKITKRGQNVTFRCDPISEHNRLYWYRQTLGQGPEFLTYFQNEAQLEKSRLLSDRFSAERPKGSFSTLEIQRTEQGDSAMYLCASSLTEDEKLFFGSGTQLSVL.

The chain is built from TRBV6-5 and TRBJ2-1; TRBD1 matches 7 bases. The V gene's germline CDR1 is MNHEY and CDR2 SVGAGI. The trim removed 1 base at V and 5 bases at J, leaving 2 bases unmatched. The CDR3 runs 14 residues. The CDR3 loop is CASSYYGTDNEQFF. The CDR3 DNA follows: TGTGCCAGCAGTTACTATGGGACAGACAATGAGCAGTTCTTC.